Below, 9 T cell receptor beta chains from the same sample are listed, as sequenced in a study of blood T cell repertoires in COVID-19. Measured with immunoSEQ multiplex PCR; TCRdb has only the in-frame clones, and not every one. Of approximately 490,000 clones in the sample, about nine tenths are singletons; the top ten hold approximately 8%. Material: PBMCs or T cells enriched from blood (not recorded which). Every receptor here comes from a woman aged 60-70 years who had recovered from COVID-19.

The chain carries TRBV4-1 and TRBJ1-2; D ambiguous. The CDR3 is made up of 15 amino acids. Per germline, CDR1 MGHRA and CDR2 YSYEKL. The germline V and J ends were trimmed by 0 bases and 0 bases, with 8 bases remaining between them. CDR3 coding DNA: TGCGCCAGCAGCCAAGACAGGATCCCTAACTATGGCTACACCTTC. Its protein is CASSQDRIPNYGYTF.

This clone came up a few times. J is TRBJ1-3 and V is TRBV15, with D maybe TRBD1 (5 bases). Germline-derived CDR1 and CDR2 are LNHNV and YYDKDF (reference sequence). The CDR3 extends over 15 amino acids. The V and J ends lost 1 base and 0 bases respectively, with 7 bases between them. DNA of the CDR3: TGTGCCACCAGCAGAGCAAGGGGCTCTGGAAACACCATATATTTT. Its protein product is CATSRARGSGNTIYF.

V and J are TRBV27 and TRBJ1-1; tentative D call: TRBD1 (5 bases). V was trimmed by 4 bases and J by 2 bases, leaving 8 bases between them. The CDR3 covers 13 residues. Germline V CDR1 and CDR2: MNHEY, SMNVEV (reference sequence). CDR3 nucleotide sequence: TGTGCCAGCAGTTCAGGGATCAACACTGAAGCTTTCTTT. Translating it yields CASSSGINTEAFF.

V gene TRBV24-1 combines with J gene TRBJ2-2; 9 bases align to TRBD1. CDR3 size: 15 residues. V was clipped by 7 bases and J by 0 bases; unmatched bases: 2. The V gene's germline CDR1 is KGHDR and CDR2 SFDVKD. The CDR3 region has the DNA TGTGCCACCAGAAGACAGGGGGCGAACACCGGGGAGCTGTTTTTT. It specifies CATRRQGANTGELFF.

The chain links TRBV7-9 to TRBJ1-6; D remains ambiguous. The CDR3 runs to 12 residues. Germline V gene lookup returns CDR1 SEHNR and CDR2 FQNEAQ (reference sequence). Trimming stripped 1 base from V and 11 bases from J, with 6 bases between. The CDR3: CASSLGSPPLHF. Here the CDR3 DNA reads TGTGCCAGCAGCTTAGGGAGCCCACCCCTCCACTTT.

The genes are TRBV15 and TRBJ2-2; 7 bases are a match to TRBD1. Trimming removed 5 bases from V and 3 bases from J; junction bases left unmatched: 6. The germline V gene has CDR1 LNHNV and CDR2 YYDKDF (reference sequence). The CDR3 sequence is 15 residues long. CDR3 protein: CATSRDSIYTGELFF. CDR3 DNA: TGTGCCACCAGCCGGGACAGTATTTACACCGGGGAGCTGTTTTTT.

The chain links TRBV7-2 to TRBJ1-1; the D is unclear. V was pared by 5 bases and J by 2 bases, with 12 bases between. This CDR3 has 14 amino acids. Per the germline V gene, CDR1 is SGHTA and CDR2 is FQGNSA. In DNA form, the CDR3 reads TGTGCCAGCAGCCGCTTCAGGCTAAACACTGAAGCTTTCTTT. This encodes CASSRFRLNTEAFF. The whole variable domain, remainder taken from reference TRBV7-2 and TRBJ1-1, is GAGVSQSPSNKVTEKGKDVELRCDPISGHTALYWYRQSLGQGLEFLIYFQGNSAPDKSGLPSDRFSAERTGGSVSTLTIQRTQQEDSAVYLCASSRFRLNTEAFFGQGTRLTVV.

The rearrangement joins TRBV24-1 to TRBJ1-2; possible D gene TRBD1, 6 bases. V dropped 3 bases and J dropped 4 bases, with 11 bases sitting between them. In germline, CDR1 is KGHDR, CDR2 SFDVKD. The CDR3 has 14 amino acids. The CDR3 here is CATSDTDRVYGYTF. CDR3 sequence (DNA): TGTGCCACCAGTGATACGGACAGAGTCTATGGCTACACCTTC.

The J gene is TRBJ2-1, the V gene TRBV30; a possible D gene is TRBD1 (5 bases). The CDR3 has 13 residues. The V and J ends lost 0 bases and 5 bases respectively, with 8 bases between them. CDR1 is GTSNPN and CDR2 is SVGIG in the germline V gene (reference sequence). The CDR3 region has the DNA TGTGCCTGGAGTGTAGGACACAACAATGAGCAGTTCTTC. This codes for CAWSVGHNNEQFF.